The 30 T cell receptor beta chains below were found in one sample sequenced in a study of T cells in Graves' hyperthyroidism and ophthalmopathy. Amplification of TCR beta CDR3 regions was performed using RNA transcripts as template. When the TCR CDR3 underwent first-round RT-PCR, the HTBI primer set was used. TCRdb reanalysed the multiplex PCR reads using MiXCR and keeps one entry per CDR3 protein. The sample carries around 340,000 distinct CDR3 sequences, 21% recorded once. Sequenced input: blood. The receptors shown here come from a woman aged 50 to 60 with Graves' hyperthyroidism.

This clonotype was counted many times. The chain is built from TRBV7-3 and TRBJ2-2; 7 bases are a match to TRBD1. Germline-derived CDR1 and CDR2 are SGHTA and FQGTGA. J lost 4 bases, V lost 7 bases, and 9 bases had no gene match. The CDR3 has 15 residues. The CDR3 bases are TGTGCCAGCACCCTGACAGGGTCGGGCACCGGGGAGCTGTTTTTT. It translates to CASTLTGSGTGELFF.

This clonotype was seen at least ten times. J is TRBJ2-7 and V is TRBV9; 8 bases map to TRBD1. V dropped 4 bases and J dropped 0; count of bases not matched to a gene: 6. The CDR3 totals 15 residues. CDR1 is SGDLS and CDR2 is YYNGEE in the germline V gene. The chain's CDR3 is CASSQDRVGSYEQYF. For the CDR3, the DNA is TGTGCCAGCAGCCAGGACAGGGTGGGCTCCTACGAGCAGTACTTC.

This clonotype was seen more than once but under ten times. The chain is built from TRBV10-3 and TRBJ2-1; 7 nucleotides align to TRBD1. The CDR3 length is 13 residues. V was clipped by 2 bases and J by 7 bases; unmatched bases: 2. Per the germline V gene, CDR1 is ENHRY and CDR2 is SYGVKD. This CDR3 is CAISEIQGNEQFF. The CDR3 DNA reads TGTGCCATCAGTGAGATACAGGGGAATGAGCAGTTCTTC.

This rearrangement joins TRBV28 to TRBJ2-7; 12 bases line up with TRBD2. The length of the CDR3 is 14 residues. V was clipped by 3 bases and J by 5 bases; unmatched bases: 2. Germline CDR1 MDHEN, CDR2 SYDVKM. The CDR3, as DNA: TGTGCCAGCAGTTTCACTAGCGGGAGGAACGAGCAGTACTTC. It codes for CASSFTSGRNEQYF. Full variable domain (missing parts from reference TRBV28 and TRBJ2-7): DVKVTQSSRYLVKRTGEKVFLECVQDMDHENMFWYRQDPGLGLRLIYFSYDVKMKEKGDIPEGYSVSREKKERFSLILESASTNQTSMYLCASSFTSGRNEQYFGPGTRLTVT.

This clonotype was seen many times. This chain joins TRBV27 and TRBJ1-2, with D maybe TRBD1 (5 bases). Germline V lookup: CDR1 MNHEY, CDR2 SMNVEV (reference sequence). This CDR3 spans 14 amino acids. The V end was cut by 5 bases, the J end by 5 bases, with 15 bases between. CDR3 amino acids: CASSLRQGGYGYTF. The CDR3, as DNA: TGTGCCAGCAGTCTACGGCAGGGCGGTTATGGCTACACCTTC.

CDR3 coding DNA: TGTGCCAGCGGTCCTAGCCCGGGAGAGGCTTACGAGCAGTACTTC. Residues: CASGPSPGEAYEQYF. The chain employs TRBV28 and TRBJ2-7, with D tentatively TRBD2 (6 bases). Trimming shortened V by 8 bases and J by 4 bases, and 21 bases separated the two germline ends. CDR3 length equals 15 residues. The V gene's germline CDR1 is MDHEN and CDR2 SYDVKM.

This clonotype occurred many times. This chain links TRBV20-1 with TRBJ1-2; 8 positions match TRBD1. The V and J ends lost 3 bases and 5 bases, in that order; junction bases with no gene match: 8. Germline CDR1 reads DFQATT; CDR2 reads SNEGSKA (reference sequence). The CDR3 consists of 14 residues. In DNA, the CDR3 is TGCAGTGCTAGTGATATAGACAGGGGATATGGCTACACCTTC. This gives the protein CSASDIDRGYGYTF.

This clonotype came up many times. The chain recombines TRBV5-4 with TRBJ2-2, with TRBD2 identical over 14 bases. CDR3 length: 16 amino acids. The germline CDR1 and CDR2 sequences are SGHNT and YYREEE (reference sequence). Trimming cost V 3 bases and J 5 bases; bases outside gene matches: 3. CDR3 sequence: CASSSGTSGSTGELFF. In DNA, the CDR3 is TGTGCCAGCAGCTCTGGGACTAGCGGGAGTACCGGGGAGCTGTTTTTT.

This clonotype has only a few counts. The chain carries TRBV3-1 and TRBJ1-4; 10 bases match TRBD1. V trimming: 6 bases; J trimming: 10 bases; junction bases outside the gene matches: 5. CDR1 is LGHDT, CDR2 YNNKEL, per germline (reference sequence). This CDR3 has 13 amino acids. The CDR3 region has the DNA TGTGCCAGCAGTAGGGACAGGGGAGGAAAACTGTTTTTT. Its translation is CASSRDRGGKLFF.

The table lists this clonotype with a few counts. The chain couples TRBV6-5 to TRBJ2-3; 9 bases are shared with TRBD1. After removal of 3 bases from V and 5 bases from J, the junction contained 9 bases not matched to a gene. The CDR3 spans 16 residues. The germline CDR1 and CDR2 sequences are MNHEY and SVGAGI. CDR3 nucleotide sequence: TGTGCCAGCAGTTATACCACAGGGGGCTGGGGAGATACGCAGTATTTT. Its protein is CASSYTTGGWGDTQYF.

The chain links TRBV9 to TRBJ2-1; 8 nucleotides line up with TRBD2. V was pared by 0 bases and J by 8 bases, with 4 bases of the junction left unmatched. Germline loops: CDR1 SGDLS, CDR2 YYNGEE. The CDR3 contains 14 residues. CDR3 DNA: TGTGCCAGCAGCGTAGGACTAGCGATAGATGAGCAGTTCTTC. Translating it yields CASSVGLAIDEQFF.

The CDR3 sequence is CASSIGDRSYTEAFF. As DNA, the CDR3 is TGTGCCAGTAGTATCGGAGACAGGAGTTACACTGAAGCTTTCTTT. The chain couples TRBV19 to TRBJ1-1; TRBD1 might be the D (6 bases). The CDR3 has 15 amino acids. Germline CDR1 and CDR2: LNHDA and SQIVND (reference sequence). Trimming took off 3 bases at V and 3 bases at J, with 14 bases between the two ends.

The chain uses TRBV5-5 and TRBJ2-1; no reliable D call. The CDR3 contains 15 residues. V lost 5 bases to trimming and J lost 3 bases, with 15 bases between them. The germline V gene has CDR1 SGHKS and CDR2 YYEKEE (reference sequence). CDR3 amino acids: CASSPAGGNYNEQFF. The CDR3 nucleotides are TGTGCCAGCAGTCCGGCCGGTGGGAACTACAATGAGCAGTTCTTC.

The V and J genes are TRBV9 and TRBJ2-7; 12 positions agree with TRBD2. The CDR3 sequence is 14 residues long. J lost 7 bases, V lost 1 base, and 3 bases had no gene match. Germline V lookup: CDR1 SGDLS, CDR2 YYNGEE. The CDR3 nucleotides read TGTGCCAGCAGCGTATCTAGCGGGAGGGAAGAGCAGTACTTC. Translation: CASSVSSGREEQYF.

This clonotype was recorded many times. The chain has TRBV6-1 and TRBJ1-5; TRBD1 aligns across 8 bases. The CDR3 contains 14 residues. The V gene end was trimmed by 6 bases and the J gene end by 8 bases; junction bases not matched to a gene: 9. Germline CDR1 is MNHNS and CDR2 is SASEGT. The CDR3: CASSGRQGNKPQHF. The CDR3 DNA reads TGTGCCAGCAGCGGACGACAGGGGAATAAGCCCCAGCATTTT.

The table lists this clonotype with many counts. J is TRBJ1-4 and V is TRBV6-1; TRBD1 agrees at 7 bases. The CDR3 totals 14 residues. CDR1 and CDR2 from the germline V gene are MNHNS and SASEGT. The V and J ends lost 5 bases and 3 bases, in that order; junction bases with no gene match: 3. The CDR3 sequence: CASSHGQANEKLFF. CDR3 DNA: TGTGCCAGCAGTCATGGACAGGCTAATGAAAAACTGTTTTTT.

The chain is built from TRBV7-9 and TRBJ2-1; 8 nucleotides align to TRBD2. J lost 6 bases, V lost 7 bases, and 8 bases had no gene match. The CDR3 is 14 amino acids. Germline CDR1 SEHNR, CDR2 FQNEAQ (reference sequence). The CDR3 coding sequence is TGTGCCAGCATCGGGGGACTAGTCGGCAATGAGCAGTTCTTC. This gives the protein CASIGGLVGNEQFF. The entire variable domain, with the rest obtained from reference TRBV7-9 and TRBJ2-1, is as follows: DTGVSQNPRHKITKRGQNVTFRCDPISEHNRLYWYRQTLGQGPEFLTYFQNEAQLEKSRLLSDRFSAERPKGSFSTLEIQRTEQGDSAMYLCASIGGLVGNEQFFGPGTRLTVL.

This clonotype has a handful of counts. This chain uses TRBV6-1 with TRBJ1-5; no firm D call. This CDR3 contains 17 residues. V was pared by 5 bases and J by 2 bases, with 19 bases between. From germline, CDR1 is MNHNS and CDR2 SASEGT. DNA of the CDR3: TGTGCCAGCAGTTTTTCTCCGCAAGTGAGTGGCAATCAGCCCCAGCATTTT. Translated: CASSFSPQVSGNQPQHF.

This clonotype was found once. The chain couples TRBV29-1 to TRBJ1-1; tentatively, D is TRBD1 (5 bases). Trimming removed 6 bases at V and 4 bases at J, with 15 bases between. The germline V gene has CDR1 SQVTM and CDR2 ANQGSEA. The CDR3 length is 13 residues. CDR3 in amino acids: CSVARGGSTEAFF. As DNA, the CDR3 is TGCAGCGTAGCGCGGGGGGGAAGCACTGAAGCTTTCTTT.

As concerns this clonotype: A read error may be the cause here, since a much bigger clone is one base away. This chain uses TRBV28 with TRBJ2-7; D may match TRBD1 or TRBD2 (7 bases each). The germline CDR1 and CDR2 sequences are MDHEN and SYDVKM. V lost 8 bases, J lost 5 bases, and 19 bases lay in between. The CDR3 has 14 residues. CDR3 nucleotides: TGTGCCAGCGGTCAGGGGGGGCGGGAGAACGAGCAGTACTTC. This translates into CASGQGGRENEQYF.

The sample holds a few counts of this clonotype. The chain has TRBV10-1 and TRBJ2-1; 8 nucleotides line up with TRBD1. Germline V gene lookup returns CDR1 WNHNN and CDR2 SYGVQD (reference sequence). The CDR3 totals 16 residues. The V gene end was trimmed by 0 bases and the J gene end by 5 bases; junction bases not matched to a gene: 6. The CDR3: CASSESIRTGNNEQFF. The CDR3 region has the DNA TGCGCCAGCAGTGAGTCGATCAGGACAGGGAACAATGAGCAGTTCTTC.

The CDR3 reads CASSLGADSSPLHF. The CDR3 coding sequence is TGTGCCAGCAGCTTAGGGGCGGATAGTTCACCCCTCCACTTT. This sequence joins TRBV7-2 and TRBJ1-6; D is uncertain. This CDR3 comprises 14 residues. The V end was cut by 1 base, the J end by 9 bases, with 10 bases between. Looked up from germline, CDR1 is SGHTA and CDR2 is FQGNSA.

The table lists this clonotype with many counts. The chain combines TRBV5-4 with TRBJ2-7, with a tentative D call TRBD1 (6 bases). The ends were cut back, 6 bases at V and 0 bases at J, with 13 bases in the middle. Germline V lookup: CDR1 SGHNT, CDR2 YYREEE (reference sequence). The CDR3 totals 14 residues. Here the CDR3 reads CASTTGTNSYEQYF. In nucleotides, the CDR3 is TGTGCCAGCACCACCGGGACAAACTCCTACGAGCAGTACTTC.

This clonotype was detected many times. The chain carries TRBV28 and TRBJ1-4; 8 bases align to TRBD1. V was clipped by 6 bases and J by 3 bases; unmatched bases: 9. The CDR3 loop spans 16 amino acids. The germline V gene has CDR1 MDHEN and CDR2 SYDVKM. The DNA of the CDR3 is TGTGCCAGCAGCTCAAGTGGACAGGGTGCTAATGAAAAACTGTTTTTT. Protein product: CASSSSGQGANEKLFF. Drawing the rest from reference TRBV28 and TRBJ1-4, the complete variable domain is DVKVTQSSRYLVKRTGEKVFLECVQDMDHENMFWYRQDPGLGLRLIYFSYDVKMKEKGDIPEGYSVSREKKERFSLILESASTNQTSMYLCASSSSGQGANEKLFFGSGTQLSVL.

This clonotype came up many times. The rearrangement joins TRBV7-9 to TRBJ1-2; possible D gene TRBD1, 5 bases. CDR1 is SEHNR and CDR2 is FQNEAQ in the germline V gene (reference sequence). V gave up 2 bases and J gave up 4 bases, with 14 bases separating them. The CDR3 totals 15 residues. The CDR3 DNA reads TGTGCCAGCAGCTTATATGACCAGGGTGGCTATGGCTACACCTTC. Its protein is CASSLYDQGGYGYTF. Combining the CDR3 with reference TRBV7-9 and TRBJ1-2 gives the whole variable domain DTGVSQNPRHKITKRGQNVTFRCDPISEHNRLYWYRQTLGQGPEFLTYFQNEAQLEKSRLLSDRFSAERPKGSFSTLEIQRTEQGDSAMYLCASSLYDQGGYGYTFGSGTRLTVV.

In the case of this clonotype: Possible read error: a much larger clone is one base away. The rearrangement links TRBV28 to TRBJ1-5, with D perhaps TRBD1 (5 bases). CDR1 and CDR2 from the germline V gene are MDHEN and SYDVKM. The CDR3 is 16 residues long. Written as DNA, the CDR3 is TGTGCCGGCAGTTCCCCGAATGACAGAATCAATCAGCCCCAGCATTTT. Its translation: CAGSSPNDRINQPQHF. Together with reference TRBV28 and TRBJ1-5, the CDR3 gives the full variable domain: DVKVTQSSRYLVKRTGEKVFLECVQDMDHENMFWYRQDPGLGLRLIYFSYDVKMKEKGDIPEGYSVSREKKERFSLILESASTNQTSMYLCAGSSPNDRINQPQHFGDGTRLSIL.

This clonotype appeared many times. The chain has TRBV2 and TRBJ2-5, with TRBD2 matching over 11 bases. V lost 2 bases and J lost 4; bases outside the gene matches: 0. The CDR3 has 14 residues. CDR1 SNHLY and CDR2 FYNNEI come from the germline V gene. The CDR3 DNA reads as TGTGCCAGCAGTGAAACTAGCGGGGGAGAGACCCAGTACTTC. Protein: CASSETSGGETQYF. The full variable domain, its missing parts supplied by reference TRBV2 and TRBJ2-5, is EPEVTQTPSHQVTQMGQEVILRCVPISNHLYFYWYRQILGQKVEFLVSFYNNEISEKSEIFDDQFSVERPDGSNFTLKIRSTKLEDSAMYFCASSETSGGETQYFGPGTRLLVL.

The CDR3 DNA is TGCAGTGCTAGACCCCTTCACGACACAGATACGCAGTATTTT. Encoded protein: CSARPLHDTDTQYF. The J gene is TRBJ2-3, the V gene TRBV20-1; D not resolved. The CDR3 is 14 amino acids. V gave up 2 bases and J gave up 2 bases, with 11 bases separating them. CDR1 is DFQATT and CDR2 is SNEGSKA in the germline V gene (reference sequence).

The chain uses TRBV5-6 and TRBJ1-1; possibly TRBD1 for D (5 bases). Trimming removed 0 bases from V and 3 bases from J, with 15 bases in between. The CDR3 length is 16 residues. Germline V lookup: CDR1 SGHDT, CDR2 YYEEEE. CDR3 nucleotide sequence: TGTGCCAGCAGCTTGGAGTTTGGGGCGTGGGACACTGAAGCTTTCTTT. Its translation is CASSLEFGAWDTEAFF.

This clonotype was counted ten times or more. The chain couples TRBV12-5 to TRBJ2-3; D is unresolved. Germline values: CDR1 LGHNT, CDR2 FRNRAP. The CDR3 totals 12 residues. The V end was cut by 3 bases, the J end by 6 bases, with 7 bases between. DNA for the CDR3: TGTGCTAGTGGTTTCGGCTTGGATACGCAGTATTTT. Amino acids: CASGFGLDTQYF.